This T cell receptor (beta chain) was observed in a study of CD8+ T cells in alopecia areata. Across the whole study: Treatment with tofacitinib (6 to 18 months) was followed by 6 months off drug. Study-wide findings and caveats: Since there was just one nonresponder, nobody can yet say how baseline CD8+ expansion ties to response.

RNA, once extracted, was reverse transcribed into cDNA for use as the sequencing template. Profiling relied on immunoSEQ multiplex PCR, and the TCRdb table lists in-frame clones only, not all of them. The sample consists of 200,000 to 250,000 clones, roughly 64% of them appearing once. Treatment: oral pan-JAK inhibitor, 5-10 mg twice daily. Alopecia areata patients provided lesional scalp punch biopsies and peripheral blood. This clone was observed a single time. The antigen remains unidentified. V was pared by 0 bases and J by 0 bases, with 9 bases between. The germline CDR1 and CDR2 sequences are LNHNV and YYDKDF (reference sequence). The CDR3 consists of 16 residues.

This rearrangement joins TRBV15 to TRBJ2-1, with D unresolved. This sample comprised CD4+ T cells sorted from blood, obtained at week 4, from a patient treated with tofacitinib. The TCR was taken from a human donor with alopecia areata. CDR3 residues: CATSRDGGSSYNEQFF. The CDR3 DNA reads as TGTGCCACCAGCAGAGATGGTGGAAGCTCCTACAATGAGCAGTTCTTC. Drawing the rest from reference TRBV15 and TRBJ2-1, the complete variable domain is DAMVIQNPRYQVTQFGKPVTLSCSQTLNHNVMYWYQQKSSQAPKLLFHYYDKDFNNEADTPDNFQSRRPNTSFCFLDIRSPGLGDTAMYLCATSRDGGSSYNEQFFGPGTRLTVL.